Listed below are T cell receptor beta chains from one sample, sequenced in a study of blood T cell repertoires in COVID-19. Some clones are missing from TCRdb's copy, which holds only in-frame ones; the method was immunoSEQ multiplex PCR. The repertoire holds under 200,000 clones, with approximately 79% as singletons. The sample taken for sequencing was PBMCs or T cells enriched from blood (not recorded which). These receptors came from a woman aged 60-75 years with acute COVID-19. CDR3s include the opening cysteine and the closing phenylalanine or tryptophan. Each record gives: clone size, J gene, D gene, V gene, CDR3 protein. The D gene is left open where the match is weak. Only part of the rows carry a size: once, few, many, or a class if the clone is expanded.

>-|TRBJ2-1|TRBD2|TRBV7-2
CASSFGDYANEQFF
>-|TRBJ1-2|TRBD1|TRBV28
CASSLTSLIRGQNYGYTF
>once|TRBJ2-1|TRBD2|TRBV4-3
CASSQELAGISSYNEQFF
>-|TRBJ1-6|-|TRBV5-1
CASSPQDRNSPLHF
>-|TRBJ1-1|-|TRBV7-8
CASSSGSVRRGTEAFF
>-|TRBJ2-5|TRBD2|TRBV15
CATVAGGEETQYF
>-|TRBJ1-4|-|TRBV18
CASSPGGATTNEKLFF
>-|TRBJ2-5|TRBD2|TRBV11-3
CASSRAGGLETQYF
>-|TRBJ2-6|-|TRBV2
CASSVRGAGANVLTF
>-|TRBJ2-1|TRBD1|TRBV11-3
CASSSSGTGDEQFF
>-|TRBJ1-5|-|TRBV18
CASSLRTGGGSNQPQHF
>-|TRBJ2-2|-|TRBV24-1
CATSDLPQGNQVTGELFF
>-|TRBJ2-2|TRBD1|TRBV28
CASRETGGNTGELFF
>-|TRBJ2-1|TRBD2|TRBV5-4
CASSLGAGGKNEQFF
>-|TRBJ1-3|-|TRBV28
CASSSLASGNTIYF
>-|TRBJ2-1|TRBD2|TRBV6-4
CASSSGLAVVNEQFF
>-|TRBJ2-1|TRBD2|TRBV6-6
CASMGLLGYNEQFF
>-|TRBJ1-1|TRBD1|TRBV19
CASSRQGSGEAFF
>-|TRBJ1-1|-|TRBV5-1
CASSLGPSGTEAFF
>-|TRBJ2-4|-|TRBV3-1/TRBV3-2
CASSQGSGLAKNIQYF
>-|TRBJ1-5|-|TRBV6-5
CASTPPGVNQPQHF
>-|TRBJ1-2|-|TRBV27
CASSSRQARSGGYTF
>-|TRBJ1-3|TRBD1|TRBV18
CASSPPGQAASGNTIYF
>once|TRBJ2-1|-|TRBV19
CASSTDTNEQFF
>-|TRBJ2-3|TRBD2|TRBV5-1
CASRRLAASTDTQYF
>-|TRBJ2-7|-|TRBV10-1
CASYQDSAYEQYF
>few|TRBJ1-1|-|TRBV15
CATSRDRFGTEAFF
>-|TRBJ2-1|-|TRBV11-2
CASRTGTVGRNEQFF
>-|TRBJ2-4|TRBD1|TRBV9
CASSTAGGDIQYF
>-|TRBJ2-5|-|TRBV19
CASSRYQETQYF
>-|TRBJ2-7|TRBD2|TRBV7-2
CASSPHSGTSGSFSYEQYF
>-|TRBJ1-1|-|TRBV5-1
CASSWGGQRNTEAFF
>-|TRBJ2-2|TRBD2|TRBV19
CASSSWAAGGDTGELFF
>-|TRBJ1-5|-|TRBV6-5
CASSYYRSNQPQHF
>once|TRBJ1-1|-|TRBV9
CASSGAGLDTEAFF
>-|TRBJ2-2|-|TRBV4-3
CASSQDSRAEYTGELFF
>-|TRBJ1-6|-|TRBV14
CASSVRYGGGLNSPLHF
>-|TRBJ2-3|-|TRBV28
CASRTRLTDTQYF
>-|TRBJ1-1|-|TRBV11-2
CASSPVYGVGTEAFF
>once|TRBJ2-1|TRBD2|TRBV5-1
CASSPMGGGVYNEQFF
>-|TRBJ1-5|-|TRBV10-2
CASTMTPNQPQHF
>-|TRBJ2-3|TRBD2|TRBV2
CASSEGLAGRDTQYF
>-|TRBJ1-3|TRBD1|TRBV28
CASGEIGGSENTIYF
>-|TRBJ1-5|-|TRBV5-3
CARSFLLGAGVGNQPQHF
>-|TRBJ2-6|-|TRBV28
CASSPRRQVGLWSGANVLTF
>-|TRBJ2-7|-|TRBV21-1
CASSKGAGGNYEQYF
>few|TRBJ2-1|-|TRBV11-2
CASSLDIGSEQFF
>-|TRBJ1-2|-|TRBV19
CASSIKGGVGYGYTF
>few|TRBJ1-6|TRBD1|TRBV4-2
CASSQPPGQGLHSPLHF
>-|TRBJ2-5|-|TRBV28
CASSPGQGKGETQYF
>-|TRBJ1-6|-|TRBV15
CATTNSGNSPLHF
>-|TRBJ1-2|TRBD1|TRBV30
CAWSVLLTGGGGYTF